One sample yielded the 10 T cell receptor beta chains listed below, sequenced in a study of cytomegalovirus exposure and HLA in healthy donors. It was with 60 Vbeta and 13 Jbeta primers that the PCR ran. TCRdb keeps only in-frame clones here, not all; method: immunoSEQ multiplex PCR. The sample records over 40,000 clones, roughly nine tenths being singletons. Specimen: PBMCs. The receptors stem from a woman between 40 and 50 years old in good health and CMV-seropositive.

The gene calls are TRBV30 and TRBJ2-3, with 15 bases matching TRBD2. Losses at the gene ends were 2 bases for V and 5 bases for J; bases not matched to a gene: 11. Per germline, CDR1 GTSNPN and CDR2 SVGIG (reference sequence). This CDR3 contains 18 residues. CDR3 sequence: CAWSNMRGTSGGIDTQYF. CDR3 in DNA: TGTGCCTGGAGTAACATGCGGGGGACTAGCGGGGGGATAGATACGCAGTATTTT.

This chain connects TRBV2 to TRBJ2-7, with D perhaps matching TRBD2 (6 bases). The ends were cut back, 4 bases at V and 5 bases at J, with 15 bases in the middle. The CDR3 consists of 14 residues. Looked up from germline, CDR1 is SNHLY and CDR2 is FYNNEI. CDR3 sequence: CASSGGTPLNEQYF. The CDR3 DNA reads as TGTGCCAGCAGTGGAGGGACTCCCTTGAACGAGCAGTACTTC. The whole variable domain, remainder taken from reference TRBV2 and TRBJ2-7, is EPEVTQTPSHQVTQMGQEVILRCVPISNHLYFYWYRQILGQKVEFLVSFYNNEISEKSEIFDDQFSVERPDGSNFTLKIRSTKLEDSAMYFCASSGGTPLNEQYFGPGTRLTVT.

J is TRBJ2-3 and V is TRBV9; D not resolved. Germline CDR1 SGDLS, CDR2 YYNGEE. V lost 4 bases and J 4 bases, leaving 13 bases between the germline ends. The CDR3 has 14 amino acids. The CDR3 DNA reads TGTGCCAGCAGCTTATCGCTAGGAGCAGATACGCAGTATTTT. It specifies CASSLSLGADTQYF.

This chain connects TRBV5-6 to TRBJ1-4; possibly TRBD1 for D (6 bases). The CDR3 loop spans 14 amino acids. Germline V lookup: CDR1 SGHDT, CDR2 YYEEEE. Trimming removed 4 bases from V and 11 bases from J, with 18 bases in between. The CDR3 sequence: CASSPGGGVRKLFF. The CDR3 DNA sequence: TGTGCCAGCAGCCCGGGGGGGGGCGTTCGGAAACTGTTTTTT.

The chain has TRBV9 and TRBJ1-2; D call uncertain. V lost 3 bases to trimming and J lost 5 bases, with 5 bases between them. The length of the CDR3 is 11 residues. Germline CDR1 reads SGDLS; CDR2 reads YYNGEE. CDR3 region: CASSAVYGYTF. In DNA form, the CDR3 reads TGTGCCAGCAGCGCAGTGTATGGCTACACCTTC.

The V gene is TRBV14, the J gene TRBJ2-3, with 8 bases lining up with TRBD2. Germline V gene data show CDR1 as SGHDN and CDR2 as FVKESK. This CDR3 comprises 17 residues. Trimming took 4 bases from V and 0 from J; bases not matched to a gene: 9. The CDR3 sequence is CASSLALSGASTDTQYF. The CDR3 DNA follows: TGTGCCAGCAGCCTCGCCCTTAGCGGGGCTAGCACAGATACGCAGTATTTT.

CDR3 region: CASSYRHNDYGYTF. CDR3 nucleotides: TGTGCCAGTAGTTACCGACATAATGACTATGGCTACACCTTC. This chain joins TRBV19 and TRBJ1-2, with no clear D. V lost 5 bases and J 3 bases, leaving 13 bases between the germline ends. Germline values: CDR1 LNHDA, CDR2 SQIVND (reference sequence). This CDR3 has 14 amino acids.

The gene calls are TRBV13 and TRBJ1-4, with D unresolved. V was clipped by 6 bases and J by 0 bases, with 14 bases between them. The CDR3 is 16 amino acids. The germline gives CDR1 PRHDT, CDR2 FYEKMQ (reference sequence). The CDR3 DNA follows: TGTGCCAGCAGGAGCGGTACATCCGCAACTAATGAAAAACTGTTTTTT. The encoded protein is CASRSGTSATNEKLFF.

The chain carries TRBV2 and TRBJ1-6, with D perhaps TRBD1 (5 bases). Trimming removed 6 bases at V and 4 bases at J, with 13 bases between. Germline values: CDR1 SNHLY, CDR2 FYNNEI. This CDR3 contains 15 residues. DNA for the CDR3: TGTGCCAGCAGCGACGACAGTGGGTATAATTCACCCCTCCACTTT. This encodes CASSDDSGYNSPLHF.

The rearrangement uses TRBV11-2 and TRBJ2-1, with D unresolved. The CDR3 contains 14 residues. Germline V gene sequence: CDR1 SGHAT, CDR2 FQNNGV. V lost 3 bases and J lost 4, with 10 bases in between. CDR3 nucleotide sequence: TGTGCCAGCAGCTTGCAGTCGAAGTACAATGAGCAGTTCTTC. Its protein is CASSLQSKYNEQFF.